Listed below are T cell receptor beta chains from one sample, sequenced in a study of beta chain features in type 1 diabetes. Assay: immunoSEQ multiplex PCR; the TCRdb copy retains only in-frame clones and omits some. The data show approximately 360,000 clones, around 12% seen once. Sequenced material: naive CD4+ T cells from blood. All receptors come from a young woman with type 1 diabetes. Each CDR3 is given with its conserved first and last residue. The D gene is left open where the match is weak. The size entry is marked missing in some rows and otherwise reads once, few, many or a size class.

TRBJ1-5 | TRBV30 | few | NA | TGTGCCTGGAGTGTAGAAGTTAGTCAGCCCCAGCATTTT | CAWSVEVSQPQHF
TRBJ2-7 | TRBV4-3 | NA | TRBD2 | TGCGCCAGCAGCCAAGAAATTTACGGCGGGAGGAGCGAGCAGTACTTC | CASSQEIYGGRSEQYF
TRBJ1-1 | TRBV7-2 | few | NA | TGTGCCAGCAGCTTATTCCAGGGGAACACTGAAGCTTTCTTT | CASSLFQGNTEAFF
TRBJ2-3 | TRBV28 | few | NA | TGTGCCAGCAGTCTCATCGCGGGGACCAGCACAGATACGCAGTATTTT | CASSLIAGTSTDTQYF
TRBJ2-3 | TRBV27 | NA | NA | TGTGCCAGCAGTTTATTATGGACAGAAGGCACAGATACGCAGTATTTT | CASSLLWTEGTDTQYF
TRBJ2-7 | TRBV7-8 | NA | NA | TGTGCCAGCAGCTTATTCTTCCGGGGGCAGTACTTC | CASSLFFRGQYF
TRBJ2-3 | TRBV11-2 | NA | TRBD1 | TGTGCCAGCAGCTTAGGTCGGACAGGGAAGGCAGATACGCAGTATTTT | CASSLGRTGKADTQYF
TRBJ2-3 | TRBV7-3 | NA | TRBD2 | TGTGCCAGCAGCCTGCTGACTAGCCTAGATACGCAGTATTTT | CASSLLTSLDTQYF
TRBJ2-1 | TRBV28 | few | NA | TGTGCCAGCACCGAGGCGAACCTCTCCTACAATGAGCAGTTCTTC | CASTEANLSYNEQFF
TRBJ2-1 | TRBV2 | NA | NA | TGTGCCAGCAGCCAAGACCGGGGGTTGGAGTTCTTC | CASSQDRGLEFF
TRBJ2-7 | TRBV6-5 | NA | NA | TGTGCCAGCCGGGACGGCAGCGGGGAGCAGTACTTC | CASRDGSGEQYF
TRBJ2-3 | TRBV14 | NA | NA | TGTGCCAGCAGCCAAACGGTTTTCGGTACGCAGTATTTT | CASSQTVFGTQYF
TRBJ2-7 | TRBV7-2 | few | TRBD1 | TGTGCCAGCAGCGCGGACAGGGGATACGAGCAGTACTTC | CASSADRGYEQYF
TRBJ1-2 | TRBV5-1 | few | NA | TGCGCCAGCAGCTGGCGGGGGGGCGGCTATGGCTACACCTTC | CASSWRGGGYGYTF
TRBJ2-1 | TRBV14 | few | TRBD2 | TGTGCCAGCACCGGGACTAGCGGTAGTATCGCCTACAATGAGCAGTTCTTC | CASTGTSGSIAYNEQFF
TRBJ2-5 | TRBV7-2 | NA | NA | TGTGCCAGCAGCTTAGGCGTTCAAGAGACCCAGTACTTC | CASSLGVQETQYF
TRBJ2-3 | TRBV28 | NA | TRBD2 | TGTGCCAGCAGTTTCCCTCATAGCGGGAGTTCGCAGTATTTT | CASSFPHSGSSQYF
TRBJ2-2 | TRBV25-1 | few | NA | TGTGCCAGCAGTGCGACAGTAGCAGACACCGGGGAGCTGTTTTTT | CASSATVADTGELFF
TRBJ2-7 | TRBV28 | NA | TRBD2 | TGTGCCAGCAGCCCTGGAGAACTAGCGGGAGTAGGCGGTCAGTACTTC | CASSPGELAGVGGQYF
TRBJ2-1 | TRBV23-1 | many | NA | TGCGCCAGCAGTCCGTACAATGAGCAGTTCTTC | CASSPYNEQFF
TRBJ2-7 | TRBV18 | once | TRBD2 | TGTGCCAGCTCACCATACTCGGGGGGTACCTACGAGCAGTACTTC | CASSPYSGGTYEQYF
TRBJ2-1 | TRBV14 | few | TRBD2 | TGTGCCAGCACCTCTAGGACTAGCCGAGTCAGCGAGCAGTTCTTC | CASTSRTSRVSEQFF
TRBJ1-2 | TRBV19 | NA | TRBD1 | TGTGCCAGTAGTGGGGGGACAGTCGGAAACACCTTC | CASSGGTVGNTF
TRBJ2-7 | TRBV19 | few | TRBD2 | TGTGCCAGTAGGGTAGCGGGAGGCTACGAGCAGTACTTC | CASRVAGGYEQYF
TRBJ1-1 | TRBV5-1 | few | TRBD1 | TGCGCCAGCAGCTGGGACAGGGAAGAAGCTTTCTTT | CASSWDREEAFF
TRBJ1-5 | TRBV9 | few | NA | TGTGCCAGCAGCGGGCAGGGCGGCAATCAGCCCCAGCATTTT | CASSGQGGNQPQHF
TRBJ2-1 | TRBV25-1 | few | NA | TGTGCCAGCAGTGTAACAGTCATCTCCTACAATGAGCAGTTCTTC | CASSVTVISYNEQFF
TRBJ1-1 | TRBV7-3 | few | NA | TGTGCCAGCAGCCAGACAGCGAACACTGAAGCTTTCTTT | CASSQTANTEAFF
TRBJ1-2 | TRBV19 | NA | NA | TGTGCCAGTAGGATTATCGGGTCGTTACGCGGCTACACCTTC | CASRIIGSLRGYTF
TRBJ1-2 | TRBV4-3 | few | NA | TGCGCCAGCAGCCAAGTCGGGGTAGGAGGTGGCTACACCTTC | CASSQVGVGGGYTF
TRBJ1-6 | TRBV12-5 | NA | TRBD1 | TGTGCTAGTGGCAGAGGGACAGGGGCTAATTCACCCCTCCACTTT | CASGRGTGANSPLHF
TRBJ2-1 | TRBV5-1 | NA | TRBD2 | TGCGCCAGCAACTACGGAAGTAGCGGGGGGTACAATGAGCAGTTCTTC | CASNYGSSGGYNEQFF
TRBJ1-2 | TRBV28 | few | TRBD1 | TGTGCCAGCAGCGCTGGGACAGAGGGCGGCTACACCTTC | CASSAGTEGGYTF
TRBJ2-1 | TRBV7-2 | few | NA | TGTGCCAGCAGCTTAGGATCACAGGGAATCCGTGAGCAGTTCTTC | CASSLGSQGIREQFF
TRBJ2-5 | TRBV7-6 | NA | NA | TGTGCCAGCAGCTCAAATCGGGGGGAGACCCAGTACTTC | CASSSNRGETQYF
TRBJ2-5 | TRBV6-5 | NA | TRBD1 | TGTGCCAGCAGTCACTCCCTCGGACAGGGTGGGTCCCAGTACTTC | CASSHSLGQGGSQYF
TRBJ2-3 | TRBV27 | few | NA | TGTGCCAGCAGCCTGCGATTTAGCACAGATACGCAGTATTTT | CASSLRFSTDTQYF
TRBJ2-5 | TRBV11-2 | NA | NA | TGTGCCAGCAGCTTTAGTGACCAAGAGACCCAGTACTTC | CASSFSDQETQYF
TRBJ2-2 | TRBV28 | NA | TRBD2 | TGTGCCAGCAGTTCCGGACTAGCGGGCTCCGGGGAGCTGTTTTTT | CASSSGLAGSGELFF
TRBJ1-1 | TRBV18 | NA | NA | TGTGCCAGCTCACCAAGCGAGAACACTGAAGCTTTCTTT | CASSPSENTEAFF
TRBJ2-5 | TRBV18 | NA | TRBD2 | TGTGCCAGCTCACCAGCACTAGCGGCCCAAGAGACCCAGTACTTC | CASSPALAAQETQYF
TRBJ1-2 | TRBV20-1 | few | NA | TGCAGTGCTCGACAGGAAACTGGCTACACCTTC | CSARQETGYTF
TRBJ2-2 | TRBV11-3 | NA | TRBD1 | TGTGCCAGCAGACATGGGACAGCCACCGGGGAGCTGTTTTTT | CASRHGTATGELFF
TRBJ2-1 | TRBV11-2 | NA | NA | TGTGCCAGCAGCTTAGACTGGGCTATACATGAGCAGTTCTTC | CASSLDWAIHEQFF
TRBJ2-7 | TRBV11-2 | few | NA | TGTGCCAGCAGCTTGTCATTGTACGAGCAGTACTTC | CASSLSLYEQYF
TRBJ2-7 | TRBV25-1 | few | NA | TGTGCCAGCAACAACTTGGACATACCGACCTACGAGCAGTACTTC | CASNNLDIPTYEQYF
TRBJ2-5 | TRBV28 | few | NA | TGTGCCAGCAGTCCCTTCAGGGGAACCCAAGAGACCCAGTACTTC | CASSPFRGTQETQYF
TRBJ2-2 | TRBV12-5 | few | TRBD1 | TGTGCTAGTGGTCTCGGACAGGGGGCCCCCCCCGGGGAGCTGTTTTTT | CASGLGQGAPPGELFF
TRBJ2-4 | TRBV11-2 | few | TRBD1 | TGTGCCAGCAGCTTAGGCCTACAGGGGAAAGGAAACATTCAGTACTTC | CASSLGLQGKGNIQYF
TRBJ2-1 | TRBV6-1 | NA | NA | TGTGCCAGCAGTGAATTTGCCCGTCGGGATGAGCAGTTCTTC | CASSEFARRDEQFF
TRBJ2-7 | TRBV25-1 | NA | NA | TGTGCCAGCAGTGAACCTAACAGGGCGGGTCGCGAGCAGTACTTC | CASSEPNRAGREQYF
TRBJ2-3 | TRBV6-5 | NA | NA | TGTGCCAGCACCAACAGTAAGACTAGGGATACGCAGTATTTT | CASTNSKTRDTQYF
TRBJ1-2 | TRBV7-9 | few | NA | TGTGCCAGCAGCTTAGACAGCAGATACTACACCTTC | CASSLDSRYYTF
TRBJ2-2 | TRBV29-1 | NA | NA | TGCAGCGTTGAAGTCCCAGGGGCCGGGGAGCTGTTTTTT | CSVEVPGAGELFF
TRBJ1-2 | TRBV18 | few | TRBD1 | TGTGCCAGCTCGCGACAGGGACGAGATGGCTACACCTTC | CASSRQGRDGYTF
TRBJ2-1 | TRBV4-3 | few | TRBD2 | TGCGCCAGCAGCCAAGATTTGTTAGCGGGGGGGGGTTACAATGAGCAGTTCTTC | CASSQDLLAGGGYNEQFF